This T cell receptor (beta chain) is from a study of cytomegalovirus exposure and HLA in healthy donors. PCR was performed using 60 Vbeta and 13 Jbeta primers. Profiled with immunoSEQ multiplex PCR; TCRdb holds only in-frame clones, not every one. The table has around 90,000 clones, around three quarters seen once. Donors had nominal health at sampling but likely had unrecorded immune exposures. This CDR3 is built from 11 residues. Germline V CDR1 and CDR2: MNHEY, SVGAGI. Trimming stripped 7 bases from V and 1 base from J, with 4 bases between. With regard to this clone: Its antigen remains unknown.

Regarding the study as a whole: In a later analysis, at a false discovery rate of 0.05, 15,000 to 20,000 TCR beta sequences were associated with HLA alleles. CMV serostatus was the sole immune exposure information available. Cytomegalovirus-associated TCR beta chains were listed, numbering some 170.

This receptor was obtained from a man aged 25-45 years in good health and CMV-seronegative. The specimen was PBMCs. This sequence joins TRBV6-5 and TRBJ1-1; D is ambiguous. The CDR3 nucleotides are TGTGCCAGCATGCGGAACACTGAAGCTTTCTTT. Its protein is CASMRNTEAFF.